These T cell receptor beta chains were read from a single sample in a study of blood T cell repertoires in COVID-19. Clones were read by immunoSEQ multiplex PCR, and TCRdb kept only the in-frame ones, dropping some. The sample lists some 90,000 clones; 89% were seen once. Material: peripheral blood. These receptors came from a man aged 45-60 years with acute or convalescent COVID-19. Each CDR3 is given with its conserved first and last residue. Some rows mark clone size as missing; the rest say once, few, many or name a class of expanded clone.

J gene | clone size | V gene | CDR3 protein
TRBJ1-1 | NA | TRBV19 | CASSIGTGSTEAFF
TRBJ1-5 | NA | TRBV18 | CASSPSASVFQPQHF
TRBJ1-2 | NA | TRBV2 | CASSGQSGYGYTF
TRBJ2-2 | NA | TRBV9 | CASSVGPGVKTGELFF
TRBJ2-1 | NA | TRBV19 | CASSILAGNEQFF
TRBJ2-3 | NA | TRBV6-1 | CASSELSGGWTDTQYF
TRBJ2-6 | NA | TRBV7-2 | CASSTLRSGANVLTF
TRBJ1-6 | NA | TRBV28 | CASRPTSQGNSPLHF
TRBJ1-6 | NA | TRBV5-6 | CASSATDYNSPLHF
TRBJ1-5 | NA | TRBV28 | CASSPTTGGLNQPQHF
TRBJ1-1 | once | TRBV27 | CASSPWTARGDTEAFF
TRBJ1-1 | NA | TRBV7-3 | CASSPDSFTRTEAFF
TRBJ1-5 | NA | TRBV3-1/TRBV3-2 | CASSQGSGFSHQPQHF
TRBJ2-1 | NA | TRBV5-1 | CASSLVPGGDFEQFF
TRBJ1-2 | NA | TRBV6-1 | CASSETLGLAYGYTF
TRBJ2-5 | NA | TRBV5-1 | CASSQGVSGGRETQYF